Listed here are 8 T cell receptor beta chains from one sample, sequenced in a study of CD8 T cells in ankylosing spondylitis. In TCRdb, the 5' RACE reads were re-called with MiXCR into one record per CDR3 protein. This table holds under 300,000 distinct CDR3 sequences, under 12% found once. The sequenced sample consisted of blood, either unsorted or a sorted T cell fraction (not recorded which). These receptors originate from a male donor with ankylosing spondylitis or in good health (not recorded which).

This clonotype has more than one count but fewer than ten. V usage is TRBV3-1 and J usage is TRBJ2-5; the match to TRBD2 covers 13 bases. The CDR3 covers 18 residues. Germline V gives CDR1 LGHDT, CDR2 YNNKEL (reference sequence). Trimming took 2 bases from V and 4 from J; bases not matched to a gene: 10. The CDR3 is CASSQKLAGGPRRETQYF. CDR3 DNA: TGTGCCAGCAGCCAAAAACTAGCGGGAGGGCCAAGAAGAGAGACCCAGTACTTC.

The chain recombines TRBV6-1 with TRBJ2-1; 12 positions agree with TRBD2. In germline, CDR1 is MNHNS, CDR2 SASEGT. The CDR3 is made up of 15 amino acids. The ends lost 6 bases at V and 5 bases at J; junction bases unmatched: 5. The CDR3 DNA reads TGTGCCAGCAGCAAGACTAGCGGGGGACACAATGAGCAGTTCTTC. It yields the protein CASSKTSGGHNEQFF.

This clonotype was seen at least ten times. The chain uses TRBV2 and TRBJ1-2, with 9 positions matching TRBD1. J was trimmed by 5 bases and V by 5 bases; bases with no gene match: 9. In germline, CDR1 is SNHLY, CDR2 FYNNEI. The CDR3 totals 15 residues. The chain's CDR3 is CASSPRGQGPYGYTF. In nucleotides, the CDR3 is TGTGCCAGCAGTCCACGGGGACAGGGTCCTTATGGCTACACCTTC.

This clonotype was observed a handful of times. The V and J genes are TRBV7-9 and TRBJ1-2, with a weak D call TRBD1 (5 bases). With 2 bases removed from V and 0 bases from J, the gap between germline ends came to 10 bases. The CDR3 contains 15 residues. The germline V gene encodes CDR1 SEHNR and CDR2 FQNEAQ (reference sequence). The CDR3 DNA follows: TGTGCCAGCAGCTTAACGGGGGAAGCTAACTATGGCTACACCTTC. Protein product: CASSLTGEANYGYTF.

This clonotype showed up just a few times. This chain links TRBV7-9 with TRBJ1-1; 8 bases agree with TRBD1. J was trimmed by 7 bases and V by 3 bases; bases with no gene match: 4. In germline, CDR1 is SEHNR, CDR2 FQNEAQ (reference sequence). This CDR3 has 13 amino acids. For the CDR3, the DNA is TGTGCCAGCAGCTTCCAGGGGGCTCTTGAAGCTTTCTTT. This gives the protein CASSFQGALEAFF.

Only a few counts were recorded for this clonotype. The chain employs TRBV24-1 and TRBJ1-1, with a possible D match to TRBD1 (5 bases). Germline-derived CDR1 and CDR2 are KGHDR and SFDVKD. V dropped 7 bases and J dropped 5 bases, with 25 bases sitting between them. The CDR3 has 17 amino acids. CDR3 nucleotides: TGTGCCACCAGCGTACTGGGGACTGAGAGTTATTGTACTGAAGCTTTCTTT. This gives the protein CATSVLGTESYCTEAFF.

This clonotype occurred many times. The chain is built from TRBV5-5 and TRBJ1-1; D uncertain. The CDR3 has 14 residues. The germline CDR1 and CDR2 sequences are SGHKS and YYEKEE (reference sequence). V dropped 2 bases and J dropped 2 bases, with 10 bases sitting between them. The CDR3 region is CASSLGRVNTEAFF. The CDR3 DNA reads as TGTGCCAGCAGCTTAGGAAGGGTAAACACTGAAGCTTTCTTT.

The chain employs TRBV20-1 and TRBJ2-1, with 8 positions matching TRBD2. Germline loops: CDR1 DFQATT, CDR2 SNEGSKA (reference sequence). Trimming cost V 4 bases and J 6 bases; bases outside gene matches: 8. The CDR3 has 14 residues. The CDR3 is CSATTSGAFNEQFF. CDR3 sequence (DNA): TGCAGTGCTACTACTAGCGGAGCTTTCAATGAGCAGTTCTTC.